This entry features one TCR beta chain sequence. Antigen specificity is unknown. A much larger clonotype is one base distant, so this may be a read error. This sample was taken from a study of blood T cells in healthy people across ages. Study findings and constraints: Older age went with lower TCR beta diversity per million T cells, in a roughly linear way.

Using a J-beta primer mix together with a sample-barcoded 5' primer, a second PCR was run for roughly 6 to 11 cycles. A template-switch adaptor with 12 random nucleotides tagged each cDNA molecule. TCRdb passed the 5' RACE reads through MiXCR, listing each CDR3 protein once. The data show a few hundred thousand distinct CDR3 sequences, with roughly half seen just once and about 54% held by the top ten. Healthy Caucasian individuals from Russia aged about 6 to 95 served as donors. Each donor gave 9.5 to 10 milliliters of peripheral blood. The V gene's germline CDR1 is MDHEN and CDR2 SYDVKM. This CDR3 comprises 14 residues. V dropped 5 bases and J dropped 4 bases, with 15 bases sitting between them.

Sequencing was done on a sample of blood. This TCR came from a man aged 55-75 years in good health. This chain joins TRBV28 and TRBJ2-7; no reliable D call. The CDR3 DNA sequence: TGTGCCAGCAGTGTATTGTCTAGTCGGTACGAGCAGTACTTC. This encodes CASSVLSSRYEQYF.